This TCR beta chain was identified during a study of tumor and adjacent non-tumor tissue in lung cancer. Study as a whole: There were 11 to 13 adenocarcinoma, a couple of squamous cell carcinoma and 1 small cell lung cancer cases.

General study points: Significantly higher TCR diversity was found in tumor than normal lung. In normal lung, the top 100 clones were significantly more dominant than in tumor. Higher tumor TCR diversity was associated with shorter survival.

The V end was cut by 1 base, the J end by 7 bases, with 5 bases between. Germline assignment: CDR1 LGHNT and CDR2 FRNRAP. This CDR3 is 12 amino acids long. TCRbeta libraries were built with three rounds of nested PCR, modified from ARM-PCR. TCRdb redid the calling of the multiplex PCR reads with MiXCR, one entry per CDR3 protein. Altogether 120,000 to 150,000 distinct CDR3 sequences are present, around 67% being singletons, with the ten largest covering around a sixth. The template was RNA from unsorted bulk tissue. For this clonotype: Its antigen remains unknown. Because the CDR3 is missing its conserved closing phenylalanine or tryptophan, this is likely a read error.

Input material: lung tumor tissue. The chain combines TRBV12-5 with TRBJ2-1; D is unresolved. The clonotype originates from a man in his 60s with small cell lung cancer. CDR3 amino acids: CASGLDANEQFL. CDR3 nucleotides: TGTGCTAGTGGTTTGGACGCGAATGAGCAGTTCCTC.